This T cell receptor beta chain was sequenced during a study of a mutant IDH1 vaccine in newly diagnosed glioma. Study as a whole: Radiotherapy, temozolomide, or both had been given previously, and both were given to most. General observations from the study: Most patients, 90% to 95%, showed vaccine-induced immune responses. Whatever changes occurred in top peripheral T cell clonotypes seemed unrelated to pseudoprogression.

Turning to this clone: Its antigen is as yet unknown.

Time point indicated: baseline, week 1 (first vaccination visit). Treatment defined: pre-vaccination baseline after standard-of-care therapy. The astrocytomas were IDH1-mutant, ATRX-negative, and WHO grade 3 or 4. The CDR3 consists of 13 residues. Germline lookup yields CDR1 SNHLY and CDR2 FYNNEI. V was pared by 8 bases and J by 5 bases, with 15 bases between. Clones were sequenced by immunoSEQ multiplex PCR, and TCRdb holds only the in-frame ones, with some missing. This repertoire shows 30,000 to 35,000 clones, approximately 91% found once; its top ten account for 4.8%. The specimen was PBMCs, collected from a glioma patient treated with radiotherapy, temozolomide or both. The sequence came from a woman between 40 and 50 years old with glioma. J is TRBJ1-2 and V is TRBV2; no clear D gene. The CDR3 protein is CASHSGRIYGYTF. DNA for the CDR3: TGTGCCAGCCACTCAGGACGGATTTATGGCTACACCTTC.